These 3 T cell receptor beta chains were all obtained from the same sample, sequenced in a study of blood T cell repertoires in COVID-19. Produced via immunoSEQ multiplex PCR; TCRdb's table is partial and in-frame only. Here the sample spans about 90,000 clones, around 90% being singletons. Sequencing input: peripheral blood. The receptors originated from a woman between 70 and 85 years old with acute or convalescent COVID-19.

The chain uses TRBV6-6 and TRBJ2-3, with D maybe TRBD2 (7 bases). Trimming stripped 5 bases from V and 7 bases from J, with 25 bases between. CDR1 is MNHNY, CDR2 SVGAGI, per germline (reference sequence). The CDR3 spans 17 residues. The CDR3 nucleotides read TGTGCCAGCAGTCGGGACCAGGCGGGGGCGCAAGGGAATACGCAGTATTTT. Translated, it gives CASSRDQAGAQGNTQYF.

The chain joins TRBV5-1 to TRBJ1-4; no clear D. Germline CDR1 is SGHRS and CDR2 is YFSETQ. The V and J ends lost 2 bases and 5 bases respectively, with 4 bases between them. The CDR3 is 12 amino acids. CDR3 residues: CASSFSNEKLFF. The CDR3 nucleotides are TGCGCCAGCAGCTTTTCAAATGAAAAACTGTTTTTT.

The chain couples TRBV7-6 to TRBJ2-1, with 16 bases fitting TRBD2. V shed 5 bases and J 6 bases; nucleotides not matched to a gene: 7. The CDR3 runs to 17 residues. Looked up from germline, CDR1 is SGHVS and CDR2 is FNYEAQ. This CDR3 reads CASSGQGLAGGRNEQFF. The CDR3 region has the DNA TGTGCCAGCAGCGGACAGGGACTAGCGGGAGGGCGCAATGAGCAGTTCTTC.